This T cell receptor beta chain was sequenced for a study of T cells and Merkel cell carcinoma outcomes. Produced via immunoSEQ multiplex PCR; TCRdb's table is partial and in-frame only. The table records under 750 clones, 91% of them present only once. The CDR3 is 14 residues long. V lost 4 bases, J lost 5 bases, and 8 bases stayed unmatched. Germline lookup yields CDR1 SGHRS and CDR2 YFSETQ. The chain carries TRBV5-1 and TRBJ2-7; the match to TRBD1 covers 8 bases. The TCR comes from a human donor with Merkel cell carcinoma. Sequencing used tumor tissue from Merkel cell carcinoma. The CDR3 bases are TGCGCCAGCAGCCACGGACAGGGTATCGACGAGCAGTACTTC. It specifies CASSHGQGIDEQYF.